The 9 T cell receptor beta chains below all came from one sample that was sequenced in a study of cytomegalovirus exposure and HLA in healthy donors. The PCR made use of 60 Vbeta and 13 Jbeta primers. The method was immunoSEQ multiplex PCR; TCRdb's version includes in-frame clones alone and lacks a portion of them. The sample includes fewer than 200,000 clones, 75% to 85% of them seen just once. The specimen sequenced was PBMCs. These receptors came from a girl aged 2-10 years in good health and CMV-seropositive.

By sample fraction, this clone is medium-sized. The V gene is TRBV7-3, the J gene TRBJ2-5, with TRBD2 matching over 10 bases. Trimming cost V 5 bases and J 5 bases; bases outside gene matches: 11. This CDR3 is built from 16 residues. The germline CDR1 and CDR2 sequences are SGHTA and FQGTGA. The CDR3 reads CASSPGAGGPGETQYF. The CDR3 DNA reads as TGTGCCAGCAGCCCCGGAGCGGGAGGGCCGGGTGAGACCCAGTACTTC. The full variable domain, rest sourced from reference TRBV7-3 and TRBJ2-5, is GAGVSQTPSNKVTEKGKYVELRCDPISGHTALYWYRQSLGQGPEFLIYFQGTGAADDSGLPNDRFFAVRPEGSVSTLKIQRTERGDSAVYLCASSPGAGGPGETQYFGPGTRLLVL.

A single count supports this clone. V usage is TRBV5-1 and J usage is TRBJ1-6, with unresolved D. The V end lost 5 bases, the J end lost 7 bases, and 13 bases lay between the germline ends. In germline, CDR1 is SGHRS, CDR2 YFSETQ. CDR3 length equals 14 residues. The CDR3 sequence: CASSPSLTNSPLHF. The CDR3 DNA is TGCGCCAGCAGTCCGTCCTTGACAAATTCACCCCTCCACTTT.

The count of this clone is one. This chain joins TRBV2 and TRBJ2-2; a weak D match, TRBD1 (6 bases). The CDR3 contains 15 residues. CDR1 SNHLY and CDR2 FYNNEI come from the germline V gene. V lost 4 bases and J lost 0, with 9 bases in between. CDR3 coding DNA: TGTGCCAGCAGTGCAGGGGTCACGAACACCGGGGAGCTGTTTTTT. It specifies CASSAGVTNTGELFF.

CDR3 coding DNA: TGTGCCAGCTCACCCAGGGGAGATACGCAGTATTTT. Residues: CASSPRGDTQYF. V usage is TRBV18 and J usage is TRBJ2-3; a weak D match, TRBD1 (6 bases). Trimming took 3 bases from V and 5 from J, leaving 6 bases between them. This CDR3 is 12 amino acids long. Germline CDR1 KGHSH, CDR2 LQKENI.

The chain combines TRBV28 with TRBJ1-5; no reliable D call. The V gene lost 10 bases and the J gene lost 9 bases, with 10 bases spanning the gap. The CDR3 has 10 residues. Per germline, CDR1 MDHEN and CDR2 SYDVKM. The CDR3 DNA follows: TGTGCCACCTCTACCGGGCCCCAGCATTTT. Its translation: CATSTGPQHF.

CDR3 sequence: CASSTQGPRDSYGYTF. The CDR3 coding sequence is TGTGCCAGCAGTACACAGGGACCAAGGGATAGCTATGGCTACACCTTC. V gene TRBV28 combines with J gene TRBJ1-2, with D perhaps matching TRBD1 (6 bases). The CDR3 is made up of 16 amino acids. Germline CDR1 and CDR2: MDHEN and SYDVKM. Trimming shortened V by 5 bases and J by 4 bases, and 20 bases separated the two germline ends.

The chain joins TRBV5-4 to TRBJ2-3; 7 positions match TRBD2. Germline CDR1 is SGHNT and CDR2 is YYREEE (reference sequence). This CDR3 has 15 residues. V shed 5 bases, J shed 5 bases, and the junction held 11 bases outside the gene matches. In DNA, the CDR3 is TGTGCCAGCAGTCTCGGGGCGGTAGCGGGAGATACGCAGTATTTT. Amino acid sequence: CASSLGAVAGDTQYF.

The chain is built from TRBV9 and TRBJ1-2; TRBD1 might be the D (5 bases). This CDR3 comprises 15 residues. The V and J ends lost 3 bases and 6 bases respectively, with 18 bases between them. The germline CDR1 and CDR2 sequences are SGDLS and YYNGEE. In DNA form, the CDR3 reads TGTGCCAGCAGCGGGAGCGGGGGAGGAGAAAATGGCTACACCTTC. It yields the protein CASSGSGGGENGYTF. Complete variable domain (other parts from reference TRBV9 and TRBJ1-2): DSGVTQTPKHLITATGQRVTLRCSPRSGDLSVYWYQQSLDQGLQFLIQYYNGEERAKGNILERFSAQQFPDLHSELNLSSLELGDSALYFCASSGSGGGENGYTFGSGTRLTVV.

This sequence joins TRBV15 and TRBJ2-1, with D unresolved. CDR1 is LNHNV, CDR2 YYDKDF, per germline (reference sequence). There are 15 residues in the CDR3. The V and J ends lost 5 bases and 8 bases respectively, with 19 bases between them. CDR3 sequence: CATSAVRSWRDEQFF. As DNA, the CDR3 is TGTGCCACCAGCGCGGTGAGGAGTTGGCGCGATGAGCAGTTCTTC.